One T cell receptor beta chain is described in this entry. Trimming cost V 9 bases and J 4 bases, with 19 bases left between them. This CDR3 is 15 amino acids long. Germline CDR1 LNHDA, CDR2 SQIVND (reference sequence). This specimen comes from a study of blood T cell repertoires in COVID-19. Generated by immunoSEQ multiplex PCR, the TCRdb table keeps only in-frame clones and is missing some. The sample shows under 150,000 clones, around 79% of them seen only once. Two negative PCRs, clearance, or symptom resolution were required of recovered Cohort 3 donors. This TCR derives from a woman aged 50 to 65 who had recovered from COVID-19. The material sequenced was PBMCs or T cells enriched from blood (not recorded which). The V and J genes are TRBV19 and TRBJ1-5; D possibly corresponds to TRBD1 (6 bases). CDR3 loop: CASRTDSSLNQPQHF. DNA of the CDR3: TGTGCCAGCCGGACAGATTCGAGCTTAAATCAGCCCCAGCATTTT.